This is a list of T cell receptor beta chains from one sample in a study of early T cells in non-severe SARS-CoV-2 infection. TCRdb itself ran the 5' RACE reads through MiXCR, one entry per CDR3 protein. The table has some 48,000 distinct CDR3 sequences, approximately 9.8% seen once. Sequencing used whole blood. The receptors were sampled from an adult who was a healthcare worker with PCR-confirmed SARS-CoV-2 infection or an uninfected control (not recorded which). Both conserved end residues are part of each CDR3. The D gene is left open where the match is weak. Only some rows state a clone size, as once, few, many or a class for expanded clones.

v_call: TRBV6-5
j_call: TRBJ1-2
d_call: .
clone_size: .
cdr3_aa: CASSGGDYGYTF
cdr3_nt: TGTGCCAGCAGCGGGGGGGACTATGGCTACACCTTC

v_call: TRBV7-9
j_call: TRBJ2-7
d_call: .
clone_size: .
cdr3_aa: CASSWDGYEQYF
cdr3_nt: TGTGCCAGCAGCTGGGACGGCTACGAGCAGTACTTC

v_call: TRBV28
j_call: TRBJ2-7
d_call: TRBD2
clone_size: once
cdr3_aa: CASYSGTSLYEQYF
cdr3_nt: TGTGCCAGCTACTCCGGGACTAGCTTGTACGAGCAGTACTTC

v_call: TRBV9
j_call: TRBJ1-1
d_call: .
clone_size: few
cdr3_aa: CASRDTLNTEAFF
cdr3_nt: TGTGCCAGCAGAGACACGTTGAACACTGAAGCTTTCTTT

v_call: TRBV19
j_call: TRBJ2-3
d_call: TRBD2
clone_size: .
cdr3_aa: CASSMGAGGFTDTQYF
cdr3_nt: TGTGCCAGTAGTATGGGGGCGGGAGGGTTCACGGATACGCAGTATTTT

v_call: TRBV29-1
j_call: TRBJ1-5
d_call: .
clone_size: .
cdr3_aa: CSVKTANSNQPQHF
cdr3_nt: TGCAGCGTAAAGACAGCGAATAGCAATCAGCCCCAGCATTTT

v_call: TRBV6-6
j_call: TRBJ1-3
d_call: .
clone_size: many
cdr3_aa: CASSYSRGGGGSGNTIYF
cdr3_nt: TGTGCCAGCAGTTACTCGCGCGGGGGAGGGGGCTCTGGAAACACCATATATTTT

v_call: TRBV11-2
j_call: TRBJ2-3
d_call: TRBD2
clone_size: many
cdr3_aa: CASSSGTSGRGETQYF
cdr3_nt: TGTGCCAGCAGCTCTGGGACTAGCGGGAGAGGGGAAACGCAGTATTTT

v_call: TRBV29-1
j_call: TRBJ1-1
d_call: .
clone_size: few
cdr3_aa: CSVERALTPEAFF
cdr3_nt: TGCAGCGTTGAACGGGCGCTAACGCCTGAAGCTTTCTTT

v_call: TRBV25-1
j_call: TRBJ2-1
d_call: .
clone_size: medium-sized
cdr3_aa: CASEQGRNEQFF
cdr3_nt: TGTGCCTCGGAGCAGGGGCGGAATGAGCAGTTCTTC

v_call: TRBV7-8
j_call: TRBJ2-6
d_call: .
clone_size: few
cdr3_aa: CASSPLRQSSSGANVLTF
cdr3_nt: TGTGCCAGCAGCCCACTAAGGCAGTCGAGCTCTGGGGCCAACGTCCTGACTTTC

v_call: TRBV9
j_call: TRBJ2-1
d_call: .
clone_size: .
cdr3_aa: CASSVGPLREQFF
cdr3_nt: TGTGCCAGCAGCGTAGGCCCCCTTAGAGAGCAGTTCTTC

v_call: TRBV12-3/TRBV12-4
j_call: TRBJ2-7
d_call: .
clone_size: few
cdr3_aa: CASSLRQVNYEQYF
cdr3_nt: TGTGCCAGCTCCCTCAGACAGGTAAACTACGAGCAGTACTTC

v_call: TRBV20-1
j_call: TRBJ1-4
d_call: .
clone_size: few
cdr3_aa: CSAPGAGGSEKLFF
cdr3_nt: TGCAGCGCACCGGGTGCGGGGGGTAGTGAAAAACTGTTTTTT

v_call: TRBV5-1
j_call: TRBJ2-7
d_call: .
clone_size: few
cdr3_aa: CASSLFGGSNSYEQYF
cdr3_nt: TGCGCCAGCAGTTTGTTCGGGGGCTCCAACTCCTACGAGCAGTACTTC

v_call: TRBV7-3
j_call: TRBJ2-1
d_call: .
clone_size: many
cdr3_aa: CASSLGVVNEQFF
cdr3_nt: TGTGCCAGCAGCTTGGGGGTGGTCAATGAGCAGTTCTTC

v_call: TRBV20-1
j_call: TRBJ2-3
d_call: TRBD2
clone_size: many
cdr3_aa: CSAGRTSGNTDTQYF
cdr3_nt: TGCAGTGCTGGAAGGACTAGCGGAAACACAGATACGCAGTATTTT

v_call: TRBV10-3
j_call: TRBJ2-3
d_call: TRBD1
clone_size: many
cdr3_aa: CAISLGGSSTDTQYF
cdr3_nt: TGTGCCATCAGCCTAGGGGGCTCTAGCACAGATACGCAGTATTTT

v_call: TRBV2
j_call: TRBJ1-1
d_call: TRBD1
clone_size: many
cdr3_aa: CASSPNRGTNTEAFF
cdr3_nt: TGTGCCAGCTCACCTAACAGGGGAACGAACACTGAAGCTTTCTTT

v_call: TRBV29-1
j_call: TRBJ2-4
d_call: .
clone_size: .
cdr3_aa: CSVLQGEVQYF
cdr3_nt: TGCAGCGTCCTACAGGGAGAGGTTCAGTACTTC

v_call: TRBV20-1
j_call: TRBJ2-7
d_call: .
clone_size: .
cdr3_aa: CSAGTRGQNYEQYF
cdr3_nt: TGCAGTGCTGGCACCAGGGGTCAGAATTACGAGCAGTACTTC

v_call: TRBV5-6
j_call: TRBJ2-3
d_call: TRBD2
clone_size: .
cdr3_aa: CASSLYGRAIDTQYF
cdr3_nt: TGTGCCAGCAGCTTATACGGGAGGGCCATCGATACGCAGTATTTT

v_call: TRBV20-1
j_call: TRBJ1-1
d_call: .
clone_size: many
cdr3_aa: CSARALLNTEAFF
cdr3_nt: TGCAGTGCTAGAGCCTTATTGAACACTGAAGCTTTCTTT

v_call: TRBV4-2
j_call: TRBJ1-3
d_call: .
clone_size: many
cdr3_aa: CASSQDLDSGNTIYF
cdr3_nt: TGTGCCAGCAGCCAAGATCTAGACTCTGGAAACACCATATATTTT

v_call: TRBV5-4
j_call: TRBJ2-3
d_call: .
clone_size: few
cdr3_aa: CASSGGTADIRPDTQYF
cdr3_nt: TGTGCCAGCAGCGGGGGGACAGCAGATATACGTCCAGATACGCAGTATTTT

v_call: TRBV12-3/TRBV12-4
j_call: TRBJ1-5
d_call: .
clone_size: many
cdr3_aa: CASSSGGRTFDQPQHF
cdr3_nt: TGTGCCAGCAGTTCTGGAGGCCGAACCTTCGATCAGCCCCAGCATTTT

v_call: TRBV5-6
j_call: TRBJ2-5
d_call: .
clone_size: .
cdr3_aa: CASSLGADEETQYF
cdr3_nt: TGTGCCAGCAGCTTGGGGGCAGACGAAGAGACCCAGTACTTC

v_call: TRBV12-3/TRBV12-4
j_call: TRBJ1-2
d_call: .
clone_size: many
cdr3_aa: CASSSWDAHEGTF
cdr3_nt: TGTGCCAGCAGTTCCTGGGACGCCCACGAGGGCACCTTC